Sequencing of this T cell receptor beta chain was carried out in a study of cytomegalovirus exposure and HLA in healthy donors. Study-wide results and caveats: At a 0.05 false discovery rate, a later analysis found about 17,000 TCR beta sequences to be associated with HLA alleles. As was reported, the HLA-A and HLA-B alleles of most subjects were accurately predicted from TCR beta sequences. As a later analysis showed, a missense DCLRE1C variant was linked to trimming of TCR beta V- and J-genes.

Points on this clone: Its antigen remains unidentified.

Germline CDR1 and CDR2: SEHNR and FQNEAQ (reference sequence). Between the trimmed V and J ends, which lost 4 bases and 2 bases, there was a span of 12 bases. There are 14 residues in the CDR3. Primers included in the PCR were 60 Vbeta and 13 Jbeta primers. Only in-frame clones appear in the TCRdb table, and some are missing; sequencing was by immunoSEQ multiplex PCR. The sample includes about 52,000 clones, 60% to 75% of them seen just once. The V gene is TRBV7-9, the J gene TRBJ2-7; TRBD1 might be the D (6 bases). This TCR was sampled from a woman aged 45 to 65 in good health and CMV-seronegative. Sequencing was carried out using PBMCs. DNA for the CDR3: TGTGCCAGCAGCTACCGGGACATAGCCTACGAGCAGTACTTC. Translation: CASSYRDIAYEQYF.